The sequence of this T cell receptor beta chain was determined in a study of blood T cell repertoires in COVID-19. At the level of the study: The study drew acute and convalescent COVID-19 samples from the United States, Italy and Spain. From T cells, B-cell-depleted T cells, or PBMCs came the material, which was cDNA or gDNA.

The V end was cut by 0 bases, the J end by 3 bases, with 15 bases between. The CDR3 length is 16 residues. Germline V CDR1 and CDR2: GTSNPN, SVGIG (reference sequence). Study processing details: Estimation of nucleated cell counts was performed using reference gene primer amplification. Clones were sequenced by immunoSEQ multiplex PCR, and TCRdb holds only the in-frame ones, with some missing. The V and J calls and the clone size are those of that table, but D and trimming were determined from the DNA. The data show approximately 170,000 clones, approximately 83% seen once. This TCR derives from a man aged 70-80 years with active or convalescent COVID-19. The sequencing sample was made of peripheral blood. This sequence joins TRBV30 and TRBJ1-5, with D possibly being TRBD1 (6 bases). CDR3 coding DNA: TGTGCCTGGAGTGTTGGACAGCCTCCTTACAATCAGCCCCAGCATTTT. Translation: CAWSVGQPPYNQPQHF.